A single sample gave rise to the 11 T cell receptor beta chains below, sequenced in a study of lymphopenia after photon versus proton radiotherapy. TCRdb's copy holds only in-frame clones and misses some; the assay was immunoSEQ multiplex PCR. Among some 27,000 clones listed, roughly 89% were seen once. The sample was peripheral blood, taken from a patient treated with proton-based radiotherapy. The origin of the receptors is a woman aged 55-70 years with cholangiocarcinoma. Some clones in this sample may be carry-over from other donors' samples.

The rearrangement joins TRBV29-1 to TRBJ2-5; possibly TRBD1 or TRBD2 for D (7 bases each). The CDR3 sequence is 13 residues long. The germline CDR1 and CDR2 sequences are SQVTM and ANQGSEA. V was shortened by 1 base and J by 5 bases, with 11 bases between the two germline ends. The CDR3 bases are TGCAGCGTTGAAGTGGGAGGGGGCGAGACCCAGTACTTC. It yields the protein CSVEVGGGETQYF. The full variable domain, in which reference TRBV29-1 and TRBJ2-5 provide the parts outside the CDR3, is SAVISQKPSRDICQRGTSLTIQCQVDSQVTMMFWYRQQPGQSLTLIATANQGSEATYESGFVIDKFPISRPNLTFSTLTVSNMSPEDSSIYLCSVEVGGGETQYFGPGTRLLVL.

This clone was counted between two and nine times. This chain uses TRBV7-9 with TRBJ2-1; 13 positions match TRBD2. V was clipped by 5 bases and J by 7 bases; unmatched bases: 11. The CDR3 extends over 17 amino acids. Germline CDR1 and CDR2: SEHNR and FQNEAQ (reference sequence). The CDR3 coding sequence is TGTGCCAGCAGCCCCTACCGACTAGCGGGAGGTATGAATGAGCAGTTCTTC. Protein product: CASSPYRLAGGMNEQFF.

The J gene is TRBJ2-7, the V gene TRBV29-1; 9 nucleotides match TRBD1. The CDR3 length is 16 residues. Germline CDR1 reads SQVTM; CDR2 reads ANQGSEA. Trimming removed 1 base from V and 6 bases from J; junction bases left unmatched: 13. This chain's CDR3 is CSVEGRDRDVSGEQYF. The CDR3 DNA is TGCAGCGTTGAAGGACGGGACAGGGACGTCTCTGGCGAGCAGTACTTC.

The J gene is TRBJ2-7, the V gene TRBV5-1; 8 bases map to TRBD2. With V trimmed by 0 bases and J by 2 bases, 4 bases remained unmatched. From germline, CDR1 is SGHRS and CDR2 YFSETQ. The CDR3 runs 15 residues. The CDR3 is CASSLGRGVPYEQYF. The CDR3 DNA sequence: TGCGCCAGCAGCTTGGGGCGGGGGGTCCCCTACGAGCAGTACTTC.

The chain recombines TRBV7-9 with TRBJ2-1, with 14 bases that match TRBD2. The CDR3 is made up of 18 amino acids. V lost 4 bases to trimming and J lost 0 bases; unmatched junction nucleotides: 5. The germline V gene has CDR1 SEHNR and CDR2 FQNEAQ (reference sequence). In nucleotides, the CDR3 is TGTGCCAGCAGCTCTCGGACTAGCGGGAGGCTCTCCTACAATGAGCAGTTCTTC. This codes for CASSSRTSGRLSYNEQFF.

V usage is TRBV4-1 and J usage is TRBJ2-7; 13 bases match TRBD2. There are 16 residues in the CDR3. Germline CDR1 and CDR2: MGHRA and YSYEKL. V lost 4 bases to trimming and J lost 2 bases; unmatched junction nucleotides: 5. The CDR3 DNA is TGCGCCAGCAGCCTGGGACTAGCGGGACCGCCCTACGAGCAGTACTTC. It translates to CASSLGLAGPPYEQYF.

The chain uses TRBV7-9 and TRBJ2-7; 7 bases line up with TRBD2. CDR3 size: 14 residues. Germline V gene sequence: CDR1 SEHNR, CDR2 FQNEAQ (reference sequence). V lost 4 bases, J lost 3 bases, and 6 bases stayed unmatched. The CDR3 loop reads CASSSLAGDYEQYF. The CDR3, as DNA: TGTGCCAGCAGCTCCCTTGCGGGGGACTACGAGCAGTACTTC.

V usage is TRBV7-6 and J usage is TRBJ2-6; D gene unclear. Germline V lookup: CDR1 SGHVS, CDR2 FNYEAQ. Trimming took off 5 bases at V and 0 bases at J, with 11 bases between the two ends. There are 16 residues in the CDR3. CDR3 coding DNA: TGTGCCAGCAGCACGGACCGAAACTCTGGGGCCAACGTCCTGACTTTC. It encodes CASSTDRNSGANVLTF.

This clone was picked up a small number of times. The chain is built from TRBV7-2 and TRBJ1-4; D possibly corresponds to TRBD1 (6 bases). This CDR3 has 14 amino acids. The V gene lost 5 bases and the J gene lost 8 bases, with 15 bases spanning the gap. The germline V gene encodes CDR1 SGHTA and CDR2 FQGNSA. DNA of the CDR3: TGTGCCAGCAGCCCCGGGACAAAAGGCGAAAAACTGTTTTTT. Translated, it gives CASSPGTKGEKLFF.

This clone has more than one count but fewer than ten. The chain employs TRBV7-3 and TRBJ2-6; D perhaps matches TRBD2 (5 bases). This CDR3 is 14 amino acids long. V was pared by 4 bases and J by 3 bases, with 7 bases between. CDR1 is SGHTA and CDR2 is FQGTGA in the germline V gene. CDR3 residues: CASSSGFGANVLTF. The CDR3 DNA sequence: TGTGCCAGCAGCTCGGGGTTTGGGGCCAACGTCCTGACTTTC.

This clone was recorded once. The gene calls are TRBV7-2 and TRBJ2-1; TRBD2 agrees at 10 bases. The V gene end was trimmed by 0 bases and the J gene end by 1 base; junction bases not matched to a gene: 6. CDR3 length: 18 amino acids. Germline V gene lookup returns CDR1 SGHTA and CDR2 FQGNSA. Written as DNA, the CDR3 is TGTGCCAGCAGCTTAGCGGCTAGCGGGAGTATTTCCTACAATGAGCAGTTCTTC. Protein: CASSLAASGSISYNEQFF. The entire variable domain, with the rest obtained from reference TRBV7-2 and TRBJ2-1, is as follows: GAGVSQSPSNKVTEKGKDVELRCDPISGHTALYWYRQSLGQGLEFLIYFQGNSAPDKSGLPSDRFSAERTGGSVSTLTIQRTQQEDSAVYLCASSLAASGSISYNEQFFGPGTRLTVL.